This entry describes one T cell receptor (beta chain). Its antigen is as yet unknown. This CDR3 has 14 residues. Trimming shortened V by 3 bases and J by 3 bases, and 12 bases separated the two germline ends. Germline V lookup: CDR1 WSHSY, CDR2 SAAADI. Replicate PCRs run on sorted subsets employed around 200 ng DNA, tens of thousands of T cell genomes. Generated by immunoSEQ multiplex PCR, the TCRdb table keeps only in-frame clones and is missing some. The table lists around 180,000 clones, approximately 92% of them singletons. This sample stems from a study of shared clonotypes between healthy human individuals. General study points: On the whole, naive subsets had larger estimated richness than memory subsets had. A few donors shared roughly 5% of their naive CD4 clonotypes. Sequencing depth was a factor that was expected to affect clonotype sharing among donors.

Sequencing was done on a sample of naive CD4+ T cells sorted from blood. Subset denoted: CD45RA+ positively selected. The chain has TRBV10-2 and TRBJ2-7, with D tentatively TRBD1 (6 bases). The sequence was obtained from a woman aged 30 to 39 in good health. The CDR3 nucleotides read TGCGCCAGCAGTGATCTGGACAGCTACTACGAGCAGTACTTC. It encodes CASSDLDSYYEQYF.